These T cell receptor beta chains were read from a single sample in a study of cytomegalovirus exposure and HLA in healthy donors. Clones were read by immunoSEQ multiplex PCR, and TCRdb kept only the in-frame ones, dropping some. The table lists 180,000 or so clones, roughly four fifths of them singletons. Sample: PBMCs. These receptors all stem from a woman aged 25-40 years in good health and CMV-seropositive. Both conserved end residues are part of each CDR3. Fields, in order: D gene, V gene, J gene, CDR3 length, clone size, CDR3 protein, CDR3 DNA. A D gene is named only where the DNA matches it firmly. Size values are once, few and many counts, or a class for expanded clones, and some rows have none.

.	TRBV4-3	TRBJ2-7	14	.	CASSQEQGPYEQYF	TGCGCCAGCAGCCAAGAACAGGGACCCTACGAGCAGTACTTC
.	TRBV10-2	TRBJ1-1	16	.	CASSETRARGDTEAFF	TGCGCCAGCAGTGAGACCCGAGCCAGGGGCGACACTGAAGCTTTCTTT
TRBD2	TRBV9	TRBJ2-2	16	.	CASSVGTSGNTGELFF	TGTGCCAGCAGCGTAGGGACTAGCGGTAACACCGGGGAGCTGTTTTTT
.	TRBV9	TRBJ1-6	15	.	CASSVELHSNSPLHF	TGTGCCAGCAGCGTAGAGCTTCATTCCAATTCACCCCTCCACTTT
TRBD1	TRBV14	TRBJ2-2	18	.	CASSPPVGQGLFPGELFF	TGTGCCAGCAGCCCGCCAGTGGGACAGGGACTTTTCCCCGGGGAGCTGTTTTTT
TRBD2	TRBV2	TRBJ2-5	14	.	CASSGGSEPETQYF	TGTGCCAGCAGTGGCGGGAGCGAGCCAGAGACCCAGTACTTC
.	TRBV5-1	TRBJ1-4	13	.	CASRSGSNEKLFF	TGCGCCAGCAGATCGGGTAGCAATGAAAAACTGTTTTTT
.	TRBV12-5	TRBJ1-2	14	.	CASGLFGTNYGYTF	TGTGCTAGTGGTTTGTTTGGCACCAACTATGGCTACACCTTC
TRBD1	TRBV27	TRBJ1-1	15	.	CASSLGTGGNTEAFF	TGTGCCAGCAGTTTAGGGACAGGGGGTAACACTGAAGCTTTCTTC
.	TRBV28	TRBJ2-2	14	.	CASLGGGYTGELFF	TGTGCCAGCCTAGGGGGGGGCTATACCGGGGAGCTGTTTTTT
TRBD2	TRBV2	TRBJ2-3	14	.	CASGSSGGVNTQYF	TGTGCCAGCGGATCTAGCGGGGGGGTCAATACGCAGTATTTT
.	TRBV6-5	TRBJ1-2	11	.	CASSAGFGYTF	TGTGCCAGCAGCGCAGGGTTCGGCTACACCTTC
.	TRBV9	TRBJ1-2	14	.	CASSLNEGPYGYTF	TGTGCCAGCAGCTTAAACGAGGGCCCCTATGGCTACACCTTC
.	TRBV2	TRBJ2-3	15	once	CASHRSGVGADTQYF	TGTGCCAGTCATCGGTCGGGGGTTGGAGCAGATACGCAGTATTTT
.	TRBV4-3	TRBJ2-7	15	.	CASSTSDTGVYEQYF	TGCGCCAGCAGCACAAGCGATACGGGGGTTTACGAGCAGTACTTC
.	TRBV5-1	TRBJ2-2	14	.	CASSMIQGSGELFF	TGCGCCAGCAGCATGATACAGGGAAGCGGGGAGCTGTTTTTT
.	TRBV7-6	TRBJ2-7	13	.	CASSLGFGDEQYF	TGTGCCAGCAGCTTAGGATTCGGGGACGAGCAGTACTTC
TRBD2	TRBV11-2	TRBJ2-3	15	.	CASRGWGGSTDTQYF	TGTGCCAGCAGGGGATGGGGGGGTAGCACAGATACGCAGTATTTT
.	TRBV18	TRBJ2-1	13	.	CASSTDSLDEQFF	TGTGCCAGCTCAACGGACAGTTTGGATGAGCAGTTCTTC
TRBD1	TRBV7-2	TRBJ1-5	15	.	CASSLTGDTSQPQHF	TGTGCCAGCAGCCTTACAGGGGATACGAGTCAGCCCCAGCATTTT
.	TRBV7-2	TRBJ1-4	15	.	CASSLDGLPNEKLFF	TGTGCCAGCAGCTTAGACGGTTTACCCAATGAAAAACTGTTTTTT
TRBD2	TRBV5-6	TRBJ2-7	17	.	CASSPGWLAGSQYEQYF	TGTGCCAGCAGCCCCGGTTGGCTAGCGGGAAGCCAGTACGAGCAGTACTTC
.	TRBV18	TRBJ2-5	16	.	CASSPSRSALGETQYF	TGTGCCAGCTCACCTTCCCGGAGTGCCCTGGGAGAGACCCAGTACTTC
.	TRBV6-5	TRBJ1-2	13	.	CASSGGSGRGYTF	TGTGCCAGCAGTGGCGGCTCCGGTAGGGGCTACACCTTC
.	TRBV21-1	TRBJ1-5	13	.	CASSKNSHQPQHF	TGTGCCAGCAGCAAAAACAGCCATCAGCCCCAGCATTTT
TRBD2	TRBV30	TRBJ2-3	16	few	CAWSPGLAGGPDTQYF	TGTGCCTGGAGTCCGGGACTAGCGGGGGGGCCAGATACGCAGTATTTT
TRBD1	TRBV30	TRBJ1-3	15	.	CAWSVQGGAGNTIYF	TGTGCCTGGAGTGTACAAGGGGGCGCAGGAAACACCATATATTTT
.	TRBV5-8	TRBJ2-1	11	.	CASSLLNEQFF	TGTGCCAGCAGCTTGTTAAATGAGCAGTTCTTC
.	TRBV27	TRBJ2-7	17	.	CASSFFRPGGGGYEQYF	TGTGCCAGCAGTTTTTTTCGGCCGGGCGGGGGCGGCTACGAGCAGTACTTC
TRBD1	TRBV5-6	TRBJ2-3	15	.	CASSRDRGGTDTQYF	TGTGCCAGCAGCCGTGACAGGGGTGGCACAGATACGCAGTATTTT
TRBD2	TRBV5-4	TRBJ2-1	18	.	CASSGGGPSGISYNEQFF	TGTGCCAGCAGCGGGGGGGGCCCTAGCGGGATATCCTACAATGAGCAGTTCTTC
.	TRBV10-3	TRBJ1-1	13	.	CATNREPNTEAFF	TGTGCCACCAACAGGGAACCGAACACTGAAGCTTTCTTT
TRBD1	TRBV6-1	TRBJ1-1	12	.	CASSEGQRRAFF	TGTGCCAGCAGTGAGGGACAGAGAAGAGCTTTCTTT
.	TRBV30	TRBJ1-2	14	few	CARDSLSLWNGYTF	TGTGCCCGTGACAGCCTATCCTTGTGGAATGGCTACACCTTC
TRBD2	TRBV12-5	TRBJ2-1	16	few	CASGLGPSGRDNEQFF	TGTGCTAGTGGTTTGGGCCCTAGCGGGAGAGATAATGAGCAGTTCTTC
.	TRBV5-1	TRBJ2-1	15	.	CASSLDGHDYNEQFF	TGCGCCAGCAGCTTGGATGGGCACGACTACAATGAGCAGTTCTTC
.	TRBV9	TRBJ1-2	15	.	CASSLPGHPNDGYTF	TGTGCCAGCAGCCTCCCGGGACACCCTAACGATGGCTACACCTTC
TRBD1	TRBV7-2	TRBJ1-1	18	.	CASSFLRDRARGGTEAFF	TGTGCCAGCAGCTTTCTCCGGGACAGGGCCCGGGGAGGGACTGAAGCTTTCTTT
.	TRBV29-1	TRBJ1-4	10	.	CSVGGEKLFF	TGCAGCGTTGGAGGTGAAAAACTGTTTTTT
TRBD2	TRBV7-9	TRBJ2-1	18	.	CASSLLRGGSGTIDEQFF	TGTGCCAGCAGCCTCTTACGGGGAGGGTCCGGTACAATTGATGAGCAGTTCTTC
TRBD1	TRBV2	TRBJ1-2	16	.	CASSFSPGTGRGGYTF	TGTGCCAGCAGCTTTAGTCCCGGGACAGGGCGGGGTGGCTACACCTTC
TRBD1	TRBV4-1	TRBJ1-2	14	.	CASSLATGSFGYTF	TGCGCCAGCAGCCTTGCGACAGGGTCGTTCGGCTACACCTTC
.	TRBV7-9	TRBJ2-7	13	.	CASSATRGYEQYF	TGTGCCAGCAGCGCGACTAGGGGCTACGAGCAGTACTTC
.	TRBV5-1	TRBJ2-1	15	.	CASSLAGAWNNEQFF	TGCGCCAGCAGCTTGGCGGGAGCCTGGAACAATGAGCAGTTCTTC
.	TRBV27	TRBJ2-7	13	.	CASSLPGNYEQYF	TGTGCCAGCAGTTTACCAGGTAACTACGAGCAGTACTTC
.	TRBV30	TRBJ1-3	14	.	CAWSVSFSGNTIYF	TGTGCCTGGAGTGTGTCGTTCTCTGGAAACACCATATATTTT
TRBD1	TRBV13	TRBJ1-3	15	.	CASSFPPWTGGTIYF	TGTGCCAGCAGCTTCCCCCCTTGGACAGGCGGCACCATATATTTT
.	TRBV6-1	TRBJ1-2	14	.	CASSEGGEYYGYTF	TGTGCCAGCAGTGAAGGGGGGGAGTACTATGGCTACACCTTC
TRBD1	TRBV6-6	TRBJ2-3	12	.	CASSYDGTGEYF	TGTGCCAGCAGTTACGATGGGACAGGGGAGTATTTT
TRBD2	TRBV10-3	TRBJ2-7	14	.	CAIVNEREVHEQYF	TGTGCCATCGTGAATGAGCGGGAGGTCCACGAGCAGTACTTC
.	TRBV5-1	TRBJ1-1	16	.	CASSLATAAGVDEAFF	TGCGCCAGCAGCTTGGCCACAGCCGCAGGGGTTGATGAAGCTTTCTTT
TRBD1	TRBV27	TRBJ1-5	17	.	CASSSLTDRADGQPQHF	TGTGCCAGCAGTTCCTTAACGGACAGGGCGGACGGTCAGCCCCAGCATTTT
.	TRBV2	TRBJ2-7	13	.	CASRSDSSYEQYF	TGTGCCAGCAGATCGGACAGCTCCTACGAGCAGTACTTC
.	TRBV9	TRBJ2-1	14	.	CASSVSGSYNEQFF	TGTGCCAGCAGCGTATCAGGGTCCTACAATGAGCAGTTCTTC
.	TRBV7-2	TRBJ1-1	13	few	CASSLVSGTEAFF	TGTGCCAGCAGCTTAGTTTCAGGGACTGAAGCTTTCTTT
.	TRBV6-5	TRBJ2-2	12	.	CASSGYTGELFF	TGTGCCAGCAGTGGCTACACCGGGGAGCTGTTTTTT